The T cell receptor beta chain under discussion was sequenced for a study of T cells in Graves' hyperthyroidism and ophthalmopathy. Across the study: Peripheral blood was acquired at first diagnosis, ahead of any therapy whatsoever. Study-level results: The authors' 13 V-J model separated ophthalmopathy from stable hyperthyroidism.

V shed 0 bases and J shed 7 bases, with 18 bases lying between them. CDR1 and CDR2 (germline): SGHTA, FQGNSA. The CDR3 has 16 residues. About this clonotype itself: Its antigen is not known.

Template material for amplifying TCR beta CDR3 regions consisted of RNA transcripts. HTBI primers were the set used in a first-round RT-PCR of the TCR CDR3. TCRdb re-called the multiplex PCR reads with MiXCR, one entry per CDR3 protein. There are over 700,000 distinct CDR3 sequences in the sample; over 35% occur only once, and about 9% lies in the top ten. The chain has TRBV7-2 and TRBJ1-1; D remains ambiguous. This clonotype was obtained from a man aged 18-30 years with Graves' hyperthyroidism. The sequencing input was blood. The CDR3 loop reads CASSLAILGRRIEAFF. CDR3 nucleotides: TGTGCCAGCAGCTTAGCGATCCTAGGGCGCCGGATTGAAGCTTTCTTT.